This is a list of T cell receptor beta chains from one sample in a study of blood T cell repertoires in COVID-19. Clones were read by immunoSEQ multiplex PCR, and TCRdb kept only the in-frame ones, dropping some. The repertoire holds 150,000 to 200,000 clones, with under 80% as singletons. The sequencing input was peripheral blood. The receptor source for this set is a man between 70 and 80 years old with acute or convalescent COVID-19. The conserved cysteine and the conserved F or W are not part of the CDR3 here. Each record gives: CDR3 length, V gene, J gene, CDR3 protein.

13	TRBV9	TRBJ2-1	ASSQAGNAYNEQF
16	TRBV9	TRBJ2-6	ASSVVGQGSSGANVLT
12	TRBV7-9	TRBJ1-5	ASSESYSNQPQH
13	TRBV18	TRBJ2-5	ASSPPPQRGETQY
12	TRBV27	TRBJ2-1	ASTRDSPYNEQF
18	TRBV9	TRBJ2-2	ASSAPAHLAGEPYTGELF
12	TRBV5-1	TRBJ1-6	ARGGTGRSSPLH
12	TRBV19	TRBJ2-7	ASSKVGEAYEQY
12	TRBV19	TRBJ2-5	ASSIVNQRETQY
11	TRBV19	TRBJ1-2	ARLGGANYGYT
10	TRBV12-3/TRBV12-4	TRBJ1-2	ASSFRGYGYT
11	TRBV6-5	TRBJ1-2	ASKRDRVRGYT
13	TRBV2	TRBJ1-2	ASSELGGRPDGYT
14	TRBV5-4	TRBJ1-3	ASSLELGASGNTIY
13	TRBV5-4	TRBJ2-2	ASSLEGQGSGELF
11	TRBV13	TRBJ1-2	ASSPQGANGYT
12	TRBV7-2	TRBJ2-1	ASSRESSYNEQF
14	TRBV3-1/TRBV3-2	TRBJ2-7	ASSQYLGHGSYEQY
11	TRBV29-1	TRBJ2-7	SVVGQSIYEQY
14	TRBV27	TRBJ2-7	ASSLSRASSNYEQY
13	TRBV11-2	TRBJ2-3	ASSLSRGDTDTQY
15	TRBV7-8	TRBJ2-5	ASSERRQVSGQETQY
13	TRBV4-2	TRBJ1-4	ASSQVGGGNEKLF
11	TRBV11-3	TRBJ1-5	ASSLEEGQPQH
13	TRBV5-1	TRBJ1-1	ASSFQWGRLTEAF
16	TRBV4-2	TRBJ2-6	ASSQVGGGAGGANVLT
12	TRBV30	TRBJ2-3	AWREGLAGDTQY
12	TRBV6-5	TRBJ2-7	ASRLAGQLDEQY
13	TRBV7-9	TRBJ2-6	ASRPNRGRANVLT
14	TRBV10-3	TRBJ2-2	AISGTDRGHTGELF
13	TRBV6-5	TRBJ2-5	AGQTGGRIQETQY
13	TRBV7-3	TRBJ2-3	ASSPSGLLTDTQY
12	TRBV18	TRBJ1-2	ASSPGQGAYGYT
13	TRBV15	TRBJ1-1	ATSRVRQLNTEAF
12	TRBV5-1	TRBJ2-5	ASSFPEGLETQY
13	TRBV19	TRBJ2-7	ASSIPSGSSYEQY
14	TRBV21-1	TRBJ2-1	ASSSTGLWRECPLF